The present T cell receptor (beta chain) was sequenced within a study of T cell repertoires in cytomegalovirus infection. One entry per CDR3 protein results from TCRdb running MiXCR on the reads. The sample has roughly 500,000 distinct CDR3 sequences, 15% to 20% seen once; the top ten hold about 24%. Germline V gene sequence: CDR1 SGHRS, CDR2 YFSETQ. J was trimmed by 8 bases and V by 0 bases; bases with no gene match: 4. The CDR3 runs to 13 residues. This clonotype turned up a few times. The TCR comes from a human donor in good health (CMV status not recorded). Some clones in this sample may be carry-over from other donors' samples. The rearrangement links TRBV5-1 to TRBJ1-2, with TRBD1 matching over 7 bases. Input material: CD8+ T cells from PBMCs. This CDR3 reads CASSLVKGAGYTF. CDR3 DNA: TGCGCCAGCAGCTTGGTAAAGGGGGCAGGCTACACCTTC.